The present TCR beta chain was sequenced within a study of CD4 T cells in relation to SARS-CoV-2 and coronaviruses. In regard to this clone: What it binds is unknown.

J lost 6 bases, V lost 8 bases, and 10 bases had no gene match. The CDR3 loop spans 14 amino acids. Per the germline V gene, CDR1 is MNHNY and CDR2 is SVGAGI (reference sequence). Findings and limits, study-wide: Compared with monoreactive clones, crossreactive clones showed significantly weaker SARS-CoV-2 expansion.

This table comes from immunoSEQ multiplex PCR, and its TCRdb copy is limited to in-frame clones, with some not included. Of some 65,000 clones in the sample, 80% to 90% were seen once. CD4+ T cells from unexposed donors were obtained before the COVID-19 pandemic (2011-2018). This receptor was taken from a human donor in good health. V and J are TRBV6-6 and TRBJ2-1, with 7 bases matching TRBD2. The material sequenced was memory CD4+ T cells from PBMCs. The CDR3 is CASATSANVNEQFF. Written as DNA, the CDR3 is TGTGCCAGCGCAACTAGCGCGAACGTCAATGAGCAGTTCTTC.